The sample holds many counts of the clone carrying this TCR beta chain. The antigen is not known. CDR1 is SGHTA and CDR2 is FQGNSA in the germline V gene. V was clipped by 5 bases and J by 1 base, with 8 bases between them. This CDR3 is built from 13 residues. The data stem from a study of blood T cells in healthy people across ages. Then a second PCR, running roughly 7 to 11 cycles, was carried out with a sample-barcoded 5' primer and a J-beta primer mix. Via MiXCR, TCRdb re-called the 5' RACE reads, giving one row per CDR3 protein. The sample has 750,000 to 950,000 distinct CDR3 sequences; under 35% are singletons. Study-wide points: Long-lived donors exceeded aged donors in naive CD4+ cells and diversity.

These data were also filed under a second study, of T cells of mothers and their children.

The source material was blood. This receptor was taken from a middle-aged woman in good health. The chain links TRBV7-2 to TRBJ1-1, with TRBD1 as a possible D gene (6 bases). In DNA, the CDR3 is TGTGCCAGCAGCCAGGGGCAGAACACTGAAGCTTTCTTT. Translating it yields CASSQGQNTEAFF. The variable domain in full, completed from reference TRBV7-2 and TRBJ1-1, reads GAGVSQSPSNKVTEKGKDVELRCDPISGHTALYWYRQSLGQGLEFLIYFQGNSAPDKSGLPSDRFSAERTGGSVSTLTIQRTQQEDSAVYLCASSQGQNTEAFFGQGTRLTVV.